Listed below are T cell receptor beta chains from one sample, sequenced in a study of blood T cell repertoires in COVID-19. Clones were sequenced by immunoSEQ multiplex PCR, and TCRdb holds only the in-frame ones, with some missing. The table shows 110,000 to 150,000 clones, with 65% to 80% occurring only once. Sequenced: peripheral blood. These receptors were obtained from a woman aged 60 to 75 with acute or convalescent COVID-19. Each CDR3 is given with its conserved first and last residue. The D gene is left open where the match is weak. Expanded clones are given a class, and other clones once, few, many or no size at all.

>TRBD2|NA|TRBJ2-1|TRBV19
CASSRVAGGARTLSSYNEQFF
TGTGCCAGTAGTAGGGTAGCGGGAGGCGCCCGAACACTGAGCTCCTACAATGAGCAGTTCTTC
>NA|NA|TRBJ1-5|TRBV28
CASSLLTGFQPQHF
TGTGCCAGCAGTTTACTCACGGGTTTCCAGCCCCAGCATTTT
>NA|NA|TRBJ1-4|TRBV5-1
CASSLVLAATNHEKLFF
TGCGCCAGCAGCTTGGTCCTGGCTGCGACAAATCATGAAAAACTGTTTTTT
>TRBD2|once|TRBJ2-3|TRBV5-1
CASSSGLASTDTQYF
TGCGCCAGCAGCTCGGGACTAGCGAGCACAGATACGCAGTATTTT
>TRBD1|NA|TRBJ1-1|TRBV5-1
CASSLTGGTNTEAFF
TGCGCCAGCAGCTTGACAGGGGGGACGAACACTGAAGCTTTCTTT
>NA|NA|TRBJ2-4|TRBV4-2
CASSQDSGANIQYF
TGTGCCAGCAGCCAAGATAGTGGGGCAAACATTCAGTACTTC
>TRBD2|NA|TRBJ2-5|TRBV5-1
CASSGEGLAGIETQYF
TGCGCCAGCAGCGGGGAGGGACTAGCGGGTATAGAGACCCAGTACTTC
>NA|NA|TRBJ2-1|TRBV9
CASSVQTGTHSYNEQFF
TGTGCCAGCAGCGTGCAAACCGGGACTCATAGCTACAATGAGCAGTTCTTC
>TRBD1|NA|TRBJ1-5|TRBV6-5
CASRGTGGGQPQHF
TGTGCCAGCAGAGGAACAGGGGGCGGTCAGCCCCAGCATTTT
>NA|NA|TRBJ2-7|TRBV5-6
CASSLVSGAPYEQYF
TGTGCCAGCAGCTTGGTCTCGGGAGCCCCCTACGAGCAGTACTTC
>TRBD2|NA|TRBJ2-1|TRBV18
CASSPLAGSYNEQFF
TGTGCCAGCTCACCACTAGCGGGATCCTACAATGAGCAGTTCTTC
>NA|few|TRBJ1-5|TRBV28
CASSLQVGQPQHF
TGTGCCAGCAGTCTCCAGGTAGGACAGCCCCAGCATTTT
>NA|NA|TRBJ2-1|TRBV10-2
CASSAIRGNEQFF
TGCGCCAGCAGCGCAATCCGAGGCAATGAGCAGTTCTTC
>NA|few|TRBJ2-7|TRBV4-1
CASSQDQGYLGYEQYF
TGCGCCAGCAGCCAAGATCAGGGCTATTTGGGTTACGAGCAGTACTTC
>NA|NA|TRBJ2-7|TRBV6-5
CASSYLGLDEQYF
TGTGCCAGCAGTTACTTGGGACTTGACGAGCAGTACTTC
>TRBD1|NA|TRBJ1-4|TRBV5-1
CASSLALTGNEKLFF
TGCGCCAGCAGCTTGGCCCTGACAGGGAATGAAAAACTGTTTTTT
>NA|NA|TRBJ2-1|TRBV18
CASSPPQGNEQFF
TGTGCCAGCTCACCACCCCAGGGCAATGAGCAGTTCTTC
>NA|few|TRBJ2-1|TRBV5-1
CASSFSGAYNEQFF
TGCGCCAGCAGCTTCAGCGGAGCCTACAATGAGCAGTTCTTC
>TRBD1|NA|TRBJ2-7|TRBV10-3
CAIGTGDTYEQYF
TGTGCCATCGGGACAGGGGACACCTACGAGCAGTACTTC
>TRBD2|NA|TRBJ2-1|TRBV5-4
CASSFVAGGRNEQFF
TGTGCCAGCAGCTTCGTAGCGGGAGGACGGAATGAGCAGTTCTTC
>NA|NA|TRBJ1-1|TRBV7-6
CASSLVGRGFTEAFF
TGTGCCAGCAGCTTAGTCGGGCGGGGGTTTACTGAAGCTTTCTTT
>TRBD1|few|TRBJ1-1|TRBV30
CAWSVKGATEAFF
TGTGCCTGGAGTGTTAAGGGGGCCACTGAAGCTTTCTTT
>NA|NA|TRBJ2-7|TRBV9
CASSQTGTVDEQYF
TGTGCCAGCAGCCAAACGGGAACCGTCGACGAGCAGTACTTC
>NA|NA|TRBJ2-1|TRBV7-6
CASSFMGGEGRREQFF
TGTGCCAGCAGCTTTATGGGGGGAGAAGGACGTCGTGAGCAGTTCTTC
>NA|NA|TRBJ1-4|TRBV30
CASTGVTNEKLFF
TGTGCCTCTACAGGAGTAACTAATGAAAAACTGTTTTTT
>NA|NA|TRBJ1-2|TRBV19
CASSKVGQEGYGYTF
TGTGCCAGTAGTAAGGTTGGCCAGGAGGGCTATGGCTACACCTTC
>TRBD2|NA|TRBJ2-7|TRBV6-2/TRBV6-3
CASSHSGTSGRRFYEQYF
TGTGCCAGCAGCCACAGCGGGACTAGCGGGAGGAGGTTCTACGAGCAGTACTTC
>TRBD1|NA|TRBJ1-2|TRBV9
CASSVSQGAGGYGYTF
TGTGCCAGCAGCGTCAGTCAGGGGGCAGGAGGCTATGGCTACACCTTC
>NA|few|TRBJ2-2|TRBV14
CASSHGEEDFLNPGELFF
TGTGCCAGCAGCCACGGAGAAGAGGACTTCTTAAATCCCGGGGAGCTGTTTTTT
>TRBD1|NA|TRBJ2-2|TRBV19
CASRTGNTGELFF
TGTGCCAGCCGGACAGGGAACACCGGGGAGCTGTTTTTT
>TRBD2|NA|TRBJ2-1|TRBV27
CASSLGRAGGYNEQFF
TGTGCCAGCAGTTTGGGAAGGGCGGGGGGATACAATGAGCAGTTCTTC
>TRBD1|once|TRBJ1-5|TRBV28
CASSFRQGYSNQPQHF
TGTGCCAGCAGCTTTCGACAGGGTTATAGCAATCAGCCCCAGCATTTT
>NA|NA|TRBJ2-1|TRBV15
CATSREQLGPSEQFF
TGTGCCACCAGCAGGGAGCAACTAGGGCCCTCTGAGCAGTTCTTC
>NA|NA|TRBJ1-4|TRBV6-5
CASSYGVGQAGPKLFF
TGTGCCAGCAGTTACGGAGTGGGGCAGGCTGGCCCAAAACTGTTTTTT
>TRBD1|NA|TRBJ2-7|TRBV30
CAWSVIGQGIYEQYF
TGTGCCTGGAGTGTTATTGGACAGGGTATCTACGAGCAGTACTTC
>NA|NA|TRBJ1-3|TRBV30
CAWMGGYTIYF
TGTGCCTGGATGGGGGGATACACCATATATTTT
>TRBD1|NA|TRBJ1-3|TRBV27
CASIGGQGIYF
TGTGCCAGCATAGGGGGCCAAGGCATATATTTT
>NA|once|TRBJ1-2|TRBV24-1
CATSGPGAKDYGYTF
TGTGCCACCAGTGGGCCAGGGGCAAAAGACTATGGCTACACCTTC
>TRBD2|NA|TRBJ2-1|TRBV6-1
CASSGGGSSGRGSYNEQFF
TGTGCCAGCAGTGGAGGGGGATCTAGCGGGAGAGGTTCCTACAATGAGCAGTTCTTC
>TRBD2|NA|TRBJ2-3|TRBV7-3
CASSQGRWAGEMSDTQYF
TGTGCCAGCAGCCAAGGCCGATGGGCGGGAGAAATGTCCGATACGCAGTATTTT
>TRBD2|NA|TRBJ2-7|TRBV3-1/TRBV3-2
CASSRGAGGLFYEQYF
TGTGCCAGCAGCCGAGGAGCGGGAGGGCTCTTTTACGAGCAGTACTTC
>NA|NA|TRBJ1-3|TRBV5-1
CASSRFGGLSGNTIYF
TGCGCCAGCAGCCGATTCGGGGGGCTATCTGGAAACACCATATATTTT
>TRBD2|NA|TRBJ2-5|TRBV11-3
CASSLKAGVRETQYF
TGTGCCAGCAGCTTAAAAGCGGGAGTGCGGGAGACCCAGTACTTC
>NA|once|TRBJ2-1|TRBV9
CASSVGLRNEQFF
TGTGCCAGCAGCGTAGGACTTCGCAATGAGCAGTTCTTC
>NA|NA|TRBJ1-4|TRBV19
CASSQIGGEKLFF
TGTGCCAGTAGCCAAATCGGGGGTGAAAAACTGTTTTTT
>NA|NA|TRBJ2-1|TRBV7-3
CASSSNGGGEQFF
TGTGCCAGCAGCTCCAACGGGGGTGGTGAGCAGTTCTTC